This T cell receptor (beta chain) was documented in a study of cytotoxic CD8 clonotypes in ibrutinib-treated CLL. Looking at the study overall: Results showed roughly 24 partial and 2 complete responses; following median about 68 months, approximately 15 remained remitted, approximately 12 advanced.

Clones were sequenced by immunoSEQ multiplex PCR, and TCRdb holds only the in-frame ones, with some missing. The sample yields 40,000 or so clones, over 60% seen once. This clone was found a few times. Germline V gives CDR1 MNHEY, CDR2 SMNVEV (reference sequence). V was trimmed by 3 bases and J by 2 bases, leaving 11 bases between them. The CDR3 runs to 15 residues. The source was PBMCs, collected after 24 months of ibrutinib treatment. The V gene is TRBV27, the J gene TRBJ1-5; D uncertain. The TCR sequence derives from a human donor with chronic lymphocytic leukemia. The DNA for the CDR3 is TGTGCCAGCAGTTTGAGTGGCACGGGCAATCAGCCCCAGCATTTT. Amino acid sequence: CASSLSGTGNQPQHF.